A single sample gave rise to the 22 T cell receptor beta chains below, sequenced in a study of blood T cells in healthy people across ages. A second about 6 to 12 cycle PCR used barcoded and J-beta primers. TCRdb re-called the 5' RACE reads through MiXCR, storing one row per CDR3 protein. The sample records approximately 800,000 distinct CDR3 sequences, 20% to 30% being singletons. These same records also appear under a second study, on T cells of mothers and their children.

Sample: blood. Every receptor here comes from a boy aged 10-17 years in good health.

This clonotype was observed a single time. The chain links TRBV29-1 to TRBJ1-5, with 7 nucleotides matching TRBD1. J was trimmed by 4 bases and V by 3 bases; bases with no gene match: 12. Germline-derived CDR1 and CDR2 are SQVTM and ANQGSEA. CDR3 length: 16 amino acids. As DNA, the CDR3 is TGCAGCGTTGATGGGGGGGGACAGTGTCTGAATCAGCCCCAGCATTTT. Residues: CSVDGGGQCLNQPQHF.

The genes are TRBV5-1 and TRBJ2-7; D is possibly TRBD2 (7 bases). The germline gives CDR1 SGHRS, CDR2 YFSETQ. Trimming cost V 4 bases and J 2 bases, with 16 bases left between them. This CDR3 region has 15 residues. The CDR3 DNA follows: TGCGCCAGCAGCCCGGACGGGGGGCCTACCTACGAGCAGTACTTC. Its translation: CASSPDGGPTYEQYF.

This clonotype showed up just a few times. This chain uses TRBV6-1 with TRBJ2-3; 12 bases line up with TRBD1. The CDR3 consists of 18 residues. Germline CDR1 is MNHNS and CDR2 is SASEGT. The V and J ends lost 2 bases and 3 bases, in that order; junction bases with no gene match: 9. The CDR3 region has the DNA TGTGCCAGCAGTGAAAGGGGACAGGGGGCGTACCAGACAGATACGCAGTATTTT. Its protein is CASSERGQGAYQTDTQYF.

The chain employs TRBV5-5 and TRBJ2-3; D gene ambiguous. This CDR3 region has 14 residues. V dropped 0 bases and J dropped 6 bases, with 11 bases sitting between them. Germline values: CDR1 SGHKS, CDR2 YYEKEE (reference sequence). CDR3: CASSLEVSPDTQYF. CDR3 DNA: TGTGCCAGCAGCTTGGAGGTCTCGCCGGATACGCAGTATTTT. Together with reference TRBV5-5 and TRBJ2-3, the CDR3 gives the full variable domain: DAGVTQSPTHLIKTRGQQVTLRCSPISGHKSVSWYQQVLGQGPQFIFQYYEKEERGRGNFPDRFSARQFPNYSSELNVNALLLGDSALYLCASSLEVSPDTQYFGPGTRLTVL.

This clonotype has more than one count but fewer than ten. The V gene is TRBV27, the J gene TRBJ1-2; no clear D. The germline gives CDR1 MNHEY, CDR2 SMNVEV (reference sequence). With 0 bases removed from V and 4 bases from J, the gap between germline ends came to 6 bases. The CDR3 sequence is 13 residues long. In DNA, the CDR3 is TGTGCCAGCAGTTTATCAGGGATCTATGGCTACACCTTC. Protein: CASSLSGIYGYTF.

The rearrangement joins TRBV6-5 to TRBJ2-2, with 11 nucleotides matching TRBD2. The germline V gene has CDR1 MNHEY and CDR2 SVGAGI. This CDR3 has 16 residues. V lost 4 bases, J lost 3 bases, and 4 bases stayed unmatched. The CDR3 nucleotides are TGTGCCAGCAGTTGGGAGACTAGCGGGGACACCGGGGAGCTGTTTTTT. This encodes CASSWETSGDTGELFF.

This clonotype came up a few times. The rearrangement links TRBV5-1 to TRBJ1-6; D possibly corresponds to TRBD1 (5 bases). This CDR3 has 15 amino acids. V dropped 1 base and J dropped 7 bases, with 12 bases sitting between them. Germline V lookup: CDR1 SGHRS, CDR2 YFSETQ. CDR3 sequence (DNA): TGCGCCAGCAGCTTGCTTTCAGGGAGAAATTCACCCCTCCACTTT. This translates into CASSLLSGRNSPLHF.

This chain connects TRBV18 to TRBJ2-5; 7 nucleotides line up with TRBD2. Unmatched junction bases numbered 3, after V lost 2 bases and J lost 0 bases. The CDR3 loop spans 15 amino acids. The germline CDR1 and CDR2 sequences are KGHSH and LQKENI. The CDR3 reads CASSPRRGYQETQYF. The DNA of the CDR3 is TGTGCCAGCTCACCAAGGCGGGGGTACCAAGAGACCCAGTACTTC. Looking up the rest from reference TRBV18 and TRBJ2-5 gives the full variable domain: NAGVMQNPRHLVRRRGQEARLRCSPMKGHSHVYWYRQLPEEGLKFMVYLQKENIIDESGMPKERFSAEFPKEGPSILRIQQVVRGDSAAYFCASSPRRGYQETQYFGPGTRLLVL.

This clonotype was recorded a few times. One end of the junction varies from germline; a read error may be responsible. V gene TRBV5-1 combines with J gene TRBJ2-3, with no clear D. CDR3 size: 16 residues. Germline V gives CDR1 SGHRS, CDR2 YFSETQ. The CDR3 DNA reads TGCGCCAGCAGCTTGGAGCCGAGGAGTGATACAGACACGCAGTATTTT. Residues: CASSLEPRSDTDTQYF.

The CDR3 bases are TGTGCCAGCAGCCCTAGACAGGGAGGAAGTGAAAAACTGTTTTTT. This gives the protein CASSPRQGGSEKLFF. The V gene is TRBV9, the J gene TRBJ1-4; TRBD1 agrees at 7 bases. J was trimmed by 7 bases and V by 4 bases; bases with no gene match: 10. The CDR3 totals 15 residues. Germline V gives CDR1 SGDLS, CDR2 YYNGEE.

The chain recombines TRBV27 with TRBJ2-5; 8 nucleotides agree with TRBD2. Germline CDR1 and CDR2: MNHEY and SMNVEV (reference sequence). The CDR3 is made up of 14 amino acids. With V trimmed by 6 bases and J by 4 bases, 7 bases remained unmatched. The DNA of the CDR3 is TGTGCCAGCAGCACCCGACTAGCGATAGAGACCCAGTACTTC. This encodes CASSTRLAIETQYF.

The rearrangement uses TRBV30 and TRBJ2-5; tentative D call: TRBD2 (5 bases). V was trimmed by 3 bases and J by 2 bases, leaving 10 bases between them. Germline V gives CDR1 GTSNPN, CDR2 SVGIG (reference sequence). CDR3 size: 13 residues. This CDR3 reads CAWRRVAQETQYF. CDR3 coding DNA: TGTGCCTGGAGGAGGGTAGCGCAAGAGACCCAGTACTTC.

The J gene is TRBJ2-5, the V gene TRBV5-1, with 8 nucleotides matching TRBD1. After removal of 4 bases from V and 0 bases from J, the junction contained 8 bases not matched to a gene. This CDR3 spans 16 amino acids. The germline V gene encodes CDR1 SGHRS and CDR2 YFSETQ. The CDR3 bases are TGCGCCAGCAGCGTTACAGGGGGGACCTACCAAGAGACCCAGTACTTC. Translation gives CASSVTGGTYQETQYF.

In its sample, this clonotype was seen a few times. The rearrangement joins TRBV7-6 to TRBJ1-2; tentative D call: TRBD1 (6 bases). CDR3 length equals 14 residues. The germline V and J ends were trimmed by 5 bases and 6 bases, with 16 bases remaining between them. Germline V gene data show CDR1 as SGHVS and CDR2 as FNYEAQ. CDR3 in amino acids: CASSLFGTFDGYTF. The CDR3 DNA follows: TGTGCCAGCAGCCTCTTCGGGACATTCGATGGCTACACCTTC.

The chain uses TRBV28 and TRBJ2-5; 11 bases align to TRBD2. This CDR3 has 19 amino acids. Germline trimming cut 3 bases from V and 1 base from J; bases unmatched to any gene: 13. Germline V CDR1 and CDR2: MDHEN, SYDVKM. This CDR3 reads CASSFTPTSGGTAQETQYF. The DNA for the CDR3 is TGTGCCAGCAGTTTTACTCCCACTAGCGGGGGCACAGCCCAAGAGACCCAGTACTTC.

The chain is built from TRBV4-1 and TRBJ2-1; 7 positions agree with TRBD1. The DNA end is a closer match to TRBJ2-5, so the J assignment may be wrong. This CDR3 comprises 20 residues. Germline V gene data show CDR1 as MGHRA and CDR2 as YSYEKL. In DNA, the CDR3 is TGCGCCAGCAGCCAAGATTTTAACCTCAGGGGGTGGGAGAAGAAGGAGACCCAGTACTTC. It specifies CASSQDFNLRGWEKKETQYF.

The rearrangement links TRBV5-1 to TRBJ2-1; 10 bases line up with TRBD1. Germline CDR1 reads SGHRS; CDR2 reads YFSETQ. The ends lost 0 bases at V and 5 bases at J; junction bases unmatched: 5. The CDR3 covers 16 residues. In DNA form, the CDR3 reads TGCGCCAGCAGCTTGGGGGGGACAGGGGCGAACAATGAGCAGTTCTTC. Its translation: CASSLGGTGANNEQFF.

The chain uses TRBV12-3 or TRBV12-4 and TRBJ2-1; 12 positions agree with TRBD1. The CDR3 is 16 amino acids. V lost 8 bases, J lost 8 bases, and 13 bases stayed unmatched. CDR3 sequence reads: CASGRAGTGGADEQFF. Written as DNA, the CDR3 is TGTGCCAGCGGCAGAGCCGGGACAGGGGGCGCCGATGAGCAGTTCTTC.

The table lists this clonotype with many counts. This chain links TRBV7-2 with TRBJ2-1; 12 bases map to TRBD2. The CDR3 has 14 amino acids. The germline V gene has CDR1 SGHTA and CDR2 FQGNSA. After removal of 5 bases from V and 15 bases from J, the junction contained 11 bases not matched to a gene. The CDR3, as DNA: TGTGCCAGCAGCAATCCGACTAGCGGGGGCCCAAGGTTCTTC. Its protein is CASSNPTSGGPRFF.

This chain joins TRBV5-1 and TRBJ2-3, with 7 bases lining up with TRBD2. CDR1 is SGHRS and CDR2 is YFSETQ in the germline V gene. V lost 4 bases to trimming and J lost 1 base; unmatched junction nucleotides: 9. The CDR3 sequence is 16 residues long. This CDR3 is CASSLEAGMGTDTQYF. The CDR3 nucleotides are TGCGCCAGCAGCCTGGAAGCGGGGATGGGCACAGATACGCAGTATTTT. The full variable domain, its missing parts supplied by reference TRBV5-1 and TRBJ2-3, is KAGVTQTPRYLIKTRGQQVTLSCSPISGHRSVSWYQQTPGQGLQFLFEYFSETQRNKGNFPGRFSGRQFSNSRSEMNVSTLELGDSALYLCASSLEAGMGTDTQYFGPGTRLTVL.

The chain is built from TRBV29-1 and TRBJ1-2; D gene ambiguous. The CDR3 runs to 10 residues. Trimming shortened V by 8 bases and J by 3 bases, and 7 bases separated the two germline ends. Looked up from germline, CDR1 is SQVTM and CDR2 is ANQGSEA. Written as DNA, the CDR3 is TGCAGCATCGAGGACTATGGCTACACCTTC. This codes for CSIEDYGYTF.

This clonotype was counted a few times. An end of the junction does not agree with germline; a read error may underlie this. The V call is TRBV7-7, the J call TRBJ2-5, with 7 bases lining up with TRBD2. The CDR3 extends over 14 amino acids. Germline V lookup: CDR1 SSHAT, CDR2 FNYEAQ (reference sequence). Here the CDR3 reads CASSLAGSEETQYF. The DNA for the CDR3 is TGTGCTAGCAGCTTAGCGGGCTCCGAGGAGACCCAGTACTTC.